This T cell receptor (beta chain) was obtained from a study of control samples from healthy donors and cancer patients. Assay used: immunoSEQ multiplex PCR; TCRdb lists only in-frame clones, some missing. This table has under 150,000 clones, approximately 86% appearing once. Deletions cut 0 bases from V and 4 bases from J, with 9 bases between. The CDR3 is 15 residues long. CDR1 and CDR2 from the germline V gene are KGHDR and SFDVKD. This sequence joins TRBV24-1 and TRBJ2-1; D may correspond to TRBD1 or TRBD2 (5 bases each). The sequenced sample was blood. The receptor was isolated from a woman in her thirties in good health. Here the CDR3 DNA reads TGTGCCACCAGTGATTTGCGGGACGGATACAATGAGCAGTTCTTC. Translating gives CATSDLRDGYNEQFF.